This record looks at one TCR beta chain sequence and its context. Antigen: not known. TCRdb's copy holds only in-frame clones and misses some; the assay was immunoSEQ multiplex PCR. The data contain 58,000 or so clones, less than 90% of them seen just once; the ten biggest clones take up roughly 7.3%. The sample originates from a study of T cell responses to AZD1222 COVID-19 vaccine. Study-level findings and limits: None of the repertoires were sampled until the peak T cell response had passed. At baseline, just a handful of AZD1222 recipients tested seropositive.

V was pared by 3 bases and J by 6 bases, with 19 bases between. The germline gives CDR1 LNHDA, CDR2 SQIVND (reference sequence). The CDR3 spans 16 residues. This material consisted of peripheral blood, taken on day 0 of AZD1222 vaccination. The chain links TRBV19 to TRBJ2-3; possible D gene TRBD2, 6 bases. The receptor was derived from an adult in good health. The CDR3 region is CASSILVGGLPDTQYF. The CDR3 DNA follows: TGTGCCAGTAGTATCCTGGTGGGGGGACTCCCTGATACGCAGTATTTT.